This T cell receptor (beta chain) derives from a study of blood T cells in healthy people across ages. Trimming pared 8 bases from V and 4 bases from J, leaving 23 bases between. Germline loops: CDR1 GTSNPN, CDR2 SVGIG (reference sequence). This CDR3 spans 15 amino acids. Then a second PCR, running about 6 to 11 cycles, was carried out with a sample-barcoded 5' primer and a J-beta primer mix. MiXCR was run by TCRdb on the 5' RACE reads, yielding one entry per CDR3 protein. The sample shows 1 million or so distinct CDR3 sequences, more than 40% of them seen only once. The sequenced sample consisted of blood. The source is a woman aged 55-70 years in good health. The J gene is TRBJ1-2, the V gene TRBV30; D is uncertain. CDR3 sequence: CAAQPGGQILYGYTF. The CDR3 DNA follows: TGTGCCGCCCAGCCAGGAGGCCAAATACTCTATGGCTACACCTTC.